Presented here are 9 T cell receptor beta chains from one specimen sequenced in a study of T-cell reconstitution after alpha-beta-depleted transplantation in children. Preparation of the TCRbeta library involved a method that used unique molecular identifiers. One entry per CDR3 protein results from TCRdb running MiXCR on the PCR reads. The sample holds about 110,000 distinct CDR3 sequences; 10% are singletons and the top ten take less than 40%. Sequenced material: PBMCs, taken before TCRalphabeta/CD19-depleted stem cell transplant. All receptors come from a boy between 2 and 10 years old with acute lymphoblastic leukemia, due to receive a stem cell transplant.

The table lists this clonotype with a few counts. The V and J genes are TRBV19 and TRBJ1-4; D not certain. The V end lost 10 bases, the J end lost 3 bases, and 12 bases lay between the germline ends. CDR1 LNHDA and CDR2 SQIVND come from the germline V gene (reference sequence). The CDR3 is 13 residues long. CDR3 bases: TGTGCCACCCGTACTCCGGCTAATGAAAAACTGTTTTTT. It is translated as CATRTPANEKLFF.

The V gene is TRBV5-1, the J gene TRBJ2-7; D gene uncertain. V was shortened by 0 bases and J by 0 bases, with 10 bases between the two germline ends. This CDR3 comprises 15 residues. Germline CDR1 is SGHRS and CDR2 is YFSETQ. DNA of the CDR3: TGCGCCAGCAGCTTGGAAGCCTTCCCCTCCTACGAGCAGTACTTC. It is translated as CASSLEAFPSYEQYF.

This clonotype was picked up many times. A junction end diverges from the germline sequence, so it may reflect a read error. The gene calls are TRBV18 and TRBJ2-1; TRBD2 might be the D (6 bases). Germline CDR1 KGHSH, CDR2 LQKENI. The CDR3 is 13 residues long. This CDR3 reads CASSPLPHSERVF. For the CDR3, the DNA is TGTGCCAGCTCACCTTTGCCGCACAGCGAGCGGGTCTTC.

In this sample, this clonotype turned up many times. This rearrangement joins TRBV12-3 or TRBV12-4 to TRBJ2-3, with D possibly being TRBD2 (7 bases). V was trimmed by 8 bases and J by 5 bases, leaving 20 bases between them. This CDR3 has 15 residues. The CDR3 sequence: CASVGGEPGQDTQYF. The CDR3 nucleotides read TGTGCCAGCGTAGGGGGGGAACCGGGACAAGATACGCAGTATTTT.

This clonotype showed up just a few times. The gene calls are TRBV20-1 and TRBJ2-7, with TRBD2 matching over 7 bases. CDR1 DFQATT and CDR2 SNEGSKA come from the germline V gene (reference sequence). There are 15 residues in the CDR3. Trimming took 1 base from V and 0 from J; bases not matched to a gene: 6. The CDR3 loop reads CSARVRLADSYEQYF. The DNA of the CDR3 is TGCAGTGCTAGAGTTCGGCTAGCGGACTCCTACGAGCAGTACTTC.

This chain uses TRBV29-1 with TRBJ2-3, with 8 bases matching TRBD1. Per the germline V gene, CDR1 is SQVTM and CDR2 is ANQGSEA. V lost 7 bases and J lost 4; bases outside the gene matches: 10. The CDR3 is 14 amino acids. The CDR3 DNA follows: TGCAGCGCCAACCGACAGGGGTCCCCAGATACGCAGTATTTT. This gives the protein CSANRQGSPDTQYF.

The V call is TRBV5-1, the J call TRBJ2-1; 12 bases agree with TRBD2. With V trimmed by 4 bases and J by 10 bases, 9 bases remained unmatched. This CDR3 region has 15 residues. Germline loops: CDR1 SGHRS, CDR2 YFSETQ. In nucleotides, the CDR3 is TGCGCCAGCAGCCAAACCGGGACTAGCGGGCTAGAGCAGTTCTTC. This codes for CASSQTGTSGLEQFF.

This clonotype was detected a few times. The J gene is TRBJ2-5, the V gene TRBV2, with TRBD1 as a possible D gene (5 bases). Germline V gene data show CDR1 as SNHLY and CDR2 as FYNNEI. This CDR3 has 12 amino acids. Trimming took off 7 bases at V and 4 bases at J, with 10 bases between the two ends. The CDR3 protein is CASTRTSETQYF. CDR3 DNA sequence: TGTGCCAGCACGCGGACATCAGAGACCCAGTACTTC.

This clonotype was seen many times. The CDR3 is CASSSWGQSNTEAFF. CDR3 DNA sequence: TGTGCCAGCAGCAGCTGGGGACAGTCGAACACTGAAGCTTTCTTT. The chain links TRBV12-3 or TRBV12-4 to TRBJ1-1; 7 bases agree with TRBD1. J gave up 1 base and V 6 bases, and 8 bases lay outside the gene matches. CDR3 length equals 15 residues.